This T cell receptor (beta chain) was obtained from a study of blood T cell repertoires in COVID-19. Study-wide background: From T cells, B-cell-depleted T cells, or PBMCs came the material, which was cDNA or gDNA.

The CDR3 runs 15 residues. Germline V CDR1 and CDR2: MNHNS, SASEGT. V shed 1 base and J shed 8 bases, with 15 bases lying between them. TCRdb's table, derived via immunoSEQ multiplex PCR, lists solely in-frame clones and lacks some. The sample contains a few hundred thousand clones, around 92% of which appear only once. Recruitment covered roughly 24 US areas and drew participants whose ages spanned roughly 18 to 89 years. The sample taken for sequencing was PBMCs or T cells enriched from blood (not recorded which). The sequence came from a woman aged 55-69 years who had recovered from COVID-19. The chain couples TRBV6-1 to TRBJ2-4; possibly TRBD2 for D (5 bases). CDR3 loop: CASSEEPDAGDIQYF. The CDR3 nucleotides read TGTGCCAGCAGTGAAGAACCGGACGCCGGGGACATTCAGTACTTC.